This T cell receptor beta chain stems from a study of OX40 agonist ivuxolimab in advanced cancers. Background on the whole study: Ivuxolimab was a fully human IgG2 agonistic monoclonal antibody targeting the costimulatory receptor OX40 (CD134). The paper describes the monotherapy dose-escalation part (N of about 52 patients) of the phase I trial of ivuxolimab. Of the approximately 50 patients in dose escalation, 19 had hepatocellular carcinoma, some 15 had melanoma, 9 had renal cell carcinoma and 9 had head and neck cancer. Intravenous ivuxolimab was administered to patients every 2 weeks at six dose levels: 0.01, 0.1, 0.3, 1.5, 3 and 10 mg/kg. The point of sequencing TCRbeta in the periphery was to test whether ivuxolimab changed TCR sequence diversity and drove clonal T-cell expansion. Three dose-escalation patients achieved partial responses, one with hepatocellular carcinoma and two with cutaneous melanoma. Patients were allowed to have had prior anti-PD-1, anti-PD-L1 or anti-CTLA-4 therapy, and approximately 43% of the dose-escalation patients had previously received checkpoint inhibitors. In the dose-escalation cohort, around four fifths of patients were male, and the mean age was 60 years with a range of roughly 23 to 79.

Patients with a history of autoimmune disease or receiving systemic immunosuppression were excluded from the trial. Peripheral blood for TCR sequencing was drawn from every dose cohort at baseline, at cycle 4 day 1 and at cycle 7 day 1. The samples were taken from a phase I, first-in-human, multicenter, open-label dose-escalation trial of ivuxolimab. Adults with locally advanced or metastatic melanoma, renal cell carcinoma, hepatocellular carcinoma or head and neck squamous cell carcinoma were enrolled in the trial. Before TCR sequencing, CD4+ and CD8+ T cells were separately sorted from peripheral blood. The germline V gene (reference sequence) yields GTSNPN for CDR1 and SVGIG for CDR2. The CDR3 measures 11 amino acids from cysteine to phenylalanine. The read is trimmed to its CDR3 DNA, 33 bases read in frame from base 1. What the research found in general, with its limitations: At doses of 0.1 to 3.0 mg/kg, clonal expansion of both CD4+ and CD8+ blood T cells was observed from baseline to week 6. On average, CD8+ T cells showed more expanded clones than CD4+ T cells after ivuxolimab. In the 0.1-3.0 mg/kg groups, partial responders were among the patients with the lowest normalized peripheral clonal expansion, particularly in CD8+ T cells. Low levels of normalized T-cell clonal expansion were also seen in some patients who did not respond. Antigen specificity was not determined for the clonally expanded peripheral T cells.

Note on this clone: Its cognate antigen has yet to be identified. At one of its ends the junction is not consistent with the germline gene, which may arise from a read error.

Genomic DNA was isolated from the sorted cells so that the TCRbeta CDR3 region could be sequenced. The immunoSEQ Assay was used for sequencing of TCRbeta CDR3 regions. The clones in this table, taken by TCRdb from immuneACCESS, are in-frame only. Not every clone is retained; where verified, under half of the shortfall comes from an unresolved V gene, and the cause of the rest is unknown. For this sample the table gives 82,000 or so clones, of which around 90% were detected only once. The ten biggest clones cover 0.6% to 0.7% of the sample. The sequence joins TRBV30 to TRBJ2-1; the D call is tentative, TRBD1 or TRBD2, as each matches 5 bases. This sequence originates from an adult with an advanced solid tumor such as melanoma, head and neck, liver or kidney cancer. This specimen consisted of CD4+ or CD8+ T cells sorted from blood, obtained in a trial of the OX40 agonist ivuxolimab. The DNA is as follows: TGTGCCTGGGGTGTGGGGACCGCACAGTTCTTC. Its protein reads: CAWGVGTAQFF.